The rows below give T cell receptor beta chains drawn from one sample of a study of shared clonotypes between healthy human individuals. Method: immunoSEQ multiplex PCR; TCRdb's copy keeps in-frame clones and lacks some. The repertoire holds about 2 million clones, about 95% seen once, with 1.2% in the top ten. The sequenced material came from naive CD8+ T cells sorted from blood. These receptors all stem from a man between 18 and 35 years old in good health. Both conserved end residues are part of each CDR3. D genes are given only for firm matches. Only some rows state a clone size, as once, few, many or a class for expanded clones.

J gene: TRBJ2-2; clone size: NA; D gene: NA; V gene: TRBV10-2; CDR3 protein: CASNQITGELFF; CDR3 DNA: TGCGCCAGCAATCAGATCACCGGGGAGCTGTTTTTT
J gene: TRBJ2-6; clone size: NA; D gene: NA; V gene: TRBV19; CDR3 protein: CASSISGAGANVLTF; CDR3 DNA: TGTGCCAGTAGTATAAGCGGCGCTGGGGCCAACGTCCTGACTTTC
J gene: TRBJ2-7; clone size: once; D gene: NA; V gene: TRBV19; CDR3 protein: CASSPRLGGIYEQYF; CDR3 DNA: TGTGCCAGTAGTCCCCGTCTGGGAGGCATCTACGAGCAGTACTTC
J gene: TRBJ1-2; clone size: NA; D gene: NA; V gene: TRBV6-6; CDR3 protein: CASIGLDYGYTF; CDR3 DNA: TGTGCCAGTATAGGCCTCGACTATGGCTACACCTTC
J gene: TRBJ2-1; clone size: NA; D gene: NA; V gene: TRBV7-9; CDR3 protein: CASSFERSSYNEQFF; CDR3 DNA: TGTGCCAGCAGCTTTGAACGTAGCTCCTACAATGAGCAGTTCTTC
J gene: TRBJ2-7; clone size: NA; D gene: NA; V gene: TRBV5-6; CDR3 protein: CASSLEVLPYEQYF; CDR3 DNA: TGTGCCAGCAGCTTGGAAGTTTTACCCTACGAGCAGTACTTC
J gene: TRBJ1-4; clone size: NA; D gene: NA; V gene: TRBV30; CDR3 protein: CAWSVRGNNEKLFF; CDR3 DNA: TGTGCCTGGAGTGTGAGGGGTAATAATGAAAAACTGTTTTTT
J gene: TRBJ2-2; clone size: once; D gene: NA; V gene: TRBV10-1; CDR3 protein: CASSENGAGELFF; CDR3 DNA: TGCGCCAGCAGTGAAAATGGGGCCGGGGAGCTGTTTTTT
J gene: TRBJ2-7; clone size: NA; D gene: TRBD1; V gene: TRBV6-1; CDR3 protein: CASSPDRDRGYEQYF; CDR3 DNA: TGTGCCAGCAGTCCCGACCGGGACAGGGGCTACGAGCAGTACTTC
J gene: TRBJ1-1; clone size: NA; D gene: TRBD1; V gene: TRBV5-4; CDR3 protein: CASSYILGQGAVNTEAFF; CDR3 DNA: TGTGCCAGCAGCTATATCCTCGGGCAGGGGGCGGTAAACACTGAAGCTTTCTTT
J gene: TRBJ2-5; clone size: NA; D gene: NA; V gene: TRBV4-3; CDR3 protein: CASSQSSTVYQETQYF; CDR3 DNA: TGCGCCAGCAGCCAATCGTCTACGGTGTACCAAGAGACCCAGTACTTC
J gene: TRBJ2-7; clone size: once; D gene: TRBD1; V gene: TRBV27; CDR3 protein: CASSLVSGTGGYEQYF; CDR3 DNA: TGTGCCAGCAGTTTAGTTTCCGGGACAGGGGGTTACGAGCAGTACTTC
J gene: TRBJ2-1; clone size: NA; D gene: TRBD1; V gene: TRBV19; CDR3 protein: CASSTRQGQGDEQFF; CDR3 DNA: TGTGCCAGTAGTACCCGACAGGGACAAGGAGATGAGCAGTTCTTC
J gene: TRBJ2-3; clone size: once; D gene: TRBD2; V gene: TRBV6-1; CDR3 protein: CASSDQREGLLTTQYF; CDR3 DNA: TGTGCCAGCAGTGATCAGCGGGAGGGACTACTAACTACGCAGTATTTT
J gene: TRBJ2-7; clone size: NA; D gene: NA; V gene: TRBV27; CDR3 protein: CASSFLSGPGIEQYF; CDR3 DNA: TGTGCCAGCAGTTTCCTTTCGGGACCCGGCATCGAGCAGTACTTC
J gene: TRBJ2-7; clone size: NA; D gene: NA; V gene: TRBV2; CDR3 protein: CASSGWAEGASYEQYF; CDR3 DNA: TGTGCCAGCAGCGGTTGGGCTGAAGGGGCGTCCTACGAGCAGTACTTC
J gene: TRBJ2-7; clone size: NA; D gene: NA; V gene: TRBV30; CDR3 protein: CAWTRTDASYEQYF; CDR3 DNA: TGTGCCTGGACGAGGACAGACGCCTCCTACGAGCAGTACTTC
J gene: TRBJ2-2; clone size: NA; D gene: NA; V gene: TRBV19; CDR3 protein: CASISRSDTGELFF; CDR3 DNA: TGTGCCAGTATATCGAGGAGTGACACCGGGGAGCTGTTTTTT
J gene: TRBJ2-1; clone size: NA; D gene: TRBD2; V gene: TRBV7-6; CDR3 protein: CASSLAGPLAGAQNEQFF; CDR3 DNA: TGTGCCAGCAGCTTAGCGGGTCCTCTAGCGGGAGCGCAGAATGAGCAGTTCTTC
J gene: TRBJ1-2; clone size: NA; D gene: NA; V gene: TRBV27; CDR3 protein: CASRIQGSGDGYTF; CDR3 DNA: TGTGCCAGCAGGATACAGGGCTCCGGGGATGGCTACACCTTC
J gene: TRBJ2-3; clone size: NA; D gene: TRBD1; V gene: TRBV28; CDR3 protein: CASSFLGTGADTQYF; CDR3 DNA: TGTGCCAGCAGCTTCTTGGGGACAGGAGCGGATACGCAGTATTTT
J gene: TRBJ2-7; clone size: NA; D gene: TRBD2; V gene: TRBV6-5; CDR3 protein: CASSLGTSSYEQYF; CDR3 DNA: TGTGCCAGCAGCCTAGGGACTAGTTCCTACGAGCAGTACTTC
J gene: TRBJ1-4; clone size: NA; D gene: NA; V gene: TRBV13; CDR3 protein: CASSLAGREKLFF; CDR3 DNA: TGTGCCAGCAGCTTAGCAGGGCGGGAAAAACTGTTTTTT
J gene: TRBJ1-5; clone size: NA; D gene: TRBD1; V gene: TRBV12-5; CDR3 protein: CASGLVGTGGNQPQHF; CDR3 DNA: TGTGCTAGTGGTTTGGTAGGGACAGGGGGCAATCAGCCCCAGCATTTT
J gene: TRBJ2-7; clone size: NA; D gene: TRBD1; V gene: TRBV4-1; CDR3 protein: CASSPSRPGTGNEQYF; CDR3 DNA: TGCGCCAGCAGCCCCAGCCGCCCCGGGACAGGGAACGAGCAGTACTTC
J gene: TRBJ2-3; clone size: NA; D gene: NA; V gene: TRBV9; CDR3 protein: CASSVGQNTDTQYF; CDR3 DNA: TGTGCCAGCAGCGTAGGGCAGAACACAGATACGCAGTATTTT
J gene: TRBJ1-2; clone size: NA; D gene: NA; V gene: TRBV25-1; CDR3 protein: CARPGRASNYGYTF; CDR3 DNA: TGTGCCAGACCTGGGCGGGCTTCTAACTATGGCTACACCTTC
J gene: TRBJ2-7; clone size: NA; D gene: NA; V gene: TRBV6-1; CDR3 protein: CASSETVLLVAEQYF; CDR3 DNA: TGTGCCAGCAGTGAAACAGTATTATTGGTGGCCGAGCAGTACTTC
J gene: TRBJ2-3; clone size: NA; D gene: NA; V gene: TRBV27; CDR3 protein: CASSGGLLFTDTQYF; CDR3 DNA: TGTGCCAGCAGTGGGGGACTGTTGTTCACAGATACGCAGTATTTT
J gene: TRBJ2-7; clone size: once; D gene: NA; V gene: TRBV6-6; CDR3 protein: CASSQPGTHNEQYF; CDR3 DNA: TGTGCCAGCAGTCAGCCGGGGACCCACAACGAGCAGTACTTC
J gene: TRBJ1-3; clone size: NA; D gene: NA; V gene: TRBV9; CDR3 protein: CASSWGGSGNTIYF; CDR3 DNA: TGTGCCAGCAGCTGGGGTGGCTCTGGAAACACCATATATTTT
J gene: TRBJ1-4; clone size: NA; D gene: TRBD1; V gene: TRBV2; CDR3 protein: CASSAGGEDEKLFF; CDR3 DNA: TGTGCCAGCAGTGCAGGGGGAGAGGATGAAAAACTGTTTTTT
J gene: TRBJ1-5; clone size: NA; D gene: NA; V gene: TRBV27; CDR3 protein: CARTSGGQPQHF; CDR3 DNA: TGTGCCCGTACCTCGGGGGGTCAGCCCCAGCATTTT
J gene: TRBJ2-5; clone size: NA; D gene: TRBD2; V gene: TRBV7-9; CDR3 protein: CASSLVGLAVYQETQYF; CDR3 DNA: TGTGCCAGCAGCTTAGTCGGACTAGCGGTGTACCAAGAGACCCAGTACTTC
J gene: TRBJ2-5; clone size: NA; D gene: NA; V gene: TRBV6-1; CDR3 protein: CASSEWDRTEQETQYF; CDR3 DNA: TGTGCCAGCAGTGAATGGGACCGGACAGAACAAGAGACCCAGTACTTC
J gene: TRBJ2-1; clone size: NA; D gene: TRBD2; V gene: TRBV28; CDR3 protein: CASRPSGGNEQFF; CDR3 DNA: TGTGCCAGCAGGCCCAGCGGGGGCAATGAGCAGTTCTTC
J gene: TRBJ2-2; clone size: NA; D gene: TRBD1; V gene: TRBV9; CDR3 protein: CASSGQQGGLDTGELFF; CDR3 DNA: TGTGCCAGCAGCGGCCAACAGGGGGGATTGGACACCGGGGAGCTGTTTTTT
J gene: TRBJ2-3; clone size: NA; D gene: NA; V gene: TRBV10-2; CDR3 protein: CASSEVALSTDTQYF; CDR3 DNA: TGCGCCAGCAGTGAAGTAGCCCTCAGTACAGATACGCAGTATTTT
J gene: TRBJ2-7; clone size: NA; D gene: NA; V gene: TRBV5-6; CDR3 protein: CASSFGLDYEQYF; CDR3 DNA: TGTGCCAGCAGCTTTGGCCTTGACTACGAGCAGTACTTC
J gene: TRBJ2-3; clone size: NA; D gene: TRBD2; V gene: TRBV30; CDR3 protein: CAWSMTSGLTDTQYF; CDR3 DNA: TGTGCCTGGAGTATGACTAGCGGGCTCACAGATACGCAGTATTTT
J gene: TRBJ1-1; clone size: NA; D gene: NA; V gene: TRBV28; CDR3 protein: CASSFRGGTEAFF; CDR3 DNA: TGTGCCAGCAGTTTCAGGGGCGGCACTGAAGCTTTCTTT
J gene: TRBJ2-3; clone size: NA; D gene: TRBD1; V gene: TRBV27; CDR3 protein: CASSLRTGTDTQYF; CDR3 DNA: TGTGCCAGCTCTCTCCGGACAGGGACAGATACGCAGTATTTT
J gene: TRBJ2-7; clone size: NA; D gene: TRBD1; V gene: TRBV5-1; CDR3 protein: CASSSSGTGSYEQYF; CDR3 DNA: TGCGCCAGCAGCTCCTCTGGGACAGGTTCCTACGAGCAGTACTTC
J gene: TRBJ2-2; clone size: NA; D gene: NA; V gene: TRBV2; CDR3 protein: CASSEAPGLFPAGELFF; CDR3 DNA: TGTGCCAGCAGTGAAGCGCCCGGACTTTTCCCCGCCGGGGAGCTGTTTTTT
J gene: TRBJ2-7; clone size: NA; D gene: NA; V gene: TRBV7-9; CDR3 protein: CASSLTGYEQYF; CDR3 DNA: TGTGCCAGCAGCTTAACGGGGTACGAGCAGTACTTC
J gene: TRBJ1-1; clone size: NA; D gene: NA; V gene: TRBV2; CDR3 protein: CASRSSGLTEVDTEAFF; CDR3 DNA: TGTGCCAGCAGGTCGTCGGGTCTCACTGAGGTGGACACTGAAGCTTTCTTT
J gene: TRBJ2-1; clone size: NA; D gene: NA; V gene: TRBV6-5; CDR3 protein: CASSLEAGFNEQFF; CDR3 DNA: TGTGCCAGCAGCCTTGAGGCGGGATTCAATGAGCAGTTCTTC
J gene: TRBJ1-2; clone size: NA; D gene: NA; V gene: TRBV29-1; CDR3 protein: CSVENFRQGLIDYGYTF; CDR3 DNA: TGCAGCGTTGAAAACTTCCGCCAGGGACTTATAGACTATGGCTACACCTTC
J gene: TRBJ2-2; clone size: NA; D gene: NA; V gene: TRBV2; CDR3 protein: CASSEALREFLSGELFF; CDR3 DNA: TGTGCCAGCAGTGAAGCGCTTCGAGAGTTTTTGTCCGGGGAGCTGTTTTTT
J gene: TRBJ2-1; clone size: NA; D gene: TRBD2; V gene: TRBV6-5; CDR3 protein: CASSYSASGTNEQFF; CDR3 DNA: TGTGCCAGCAGTTATTCGGCTAGCGGGACCAATGAGCAGTTCTTC
J gene: TRBJ2-5; clone size: NA; D gene: NA; V gene: TRBV7-9; CDR3 protein: CASSLAGETQYF; CDR3 DNA: TGTGCCAGCAGCTTAGCAGGGGAGACCCAGTACTTC
J gene: TRBJ1-1; clone size: NA; D gene: NA; V gene: TRBV30; CDR3 protein: CAWNTISAEAFF; CDR3 DNA: TGTGCCTGGAATACGATATCGGCTGAAGCTTTCTTT